In this sample, the clone carrying this T cell receptor (beta chain) turned up many times. The data derive from a study of early T cells in non-severe SARS-CoV-2 infection. Looked up from germline, CDR1 is SNHLY and CDR2 is FYNNEI. The CDR3 runs 15 residues. V lost 6 bases to trimming and J lost 1 base; unmatched junction nucleotides: 4. Each cDNA molecule carried a unique molecular identifier. Each CDR3 protein gets one entry after TCRdb re-called the 5' RACE reads with MiXCR. This sample yields some 32,000 distinct CDR3 sequences, of which around 5.4% are seen a single time; approximately 6.1% belongs to the top ten.

The chain carries TRBV2 and TRBJ2-7; 12 bases line up with TRBD2. The sequence was collected from an adult who was a healthcare worker with PCR-confirmed SARS-CoV-2 infection or an uninfected control (not recorded which). Sequencing was performed on whole blood. CDR3 in amino acids: CASRLTSGSSYEQYF. CDR3 DNA: TGTGCCAGCAGGTTGACTAGCGGGAGTTCCTACGAGCAGTACTTC. The full variable domain, rest sourced from reference TRBV2 and TRBJ2-7, is EPEVTQTPSHQVTQMGQEVILRCVPISNHLYFYWYRQILGQKVEFLVSFYNNEISEKSEIFDDQFSVERPDGSNFTLKIRSTKLEDSAMYFCASRLTSGSSYEQYFGPGTRLTVT.